This entry describes one TCR beta chain. These data are taken from a study of blood T cell repertoires in COVID-19. Study overall: Some COVID-19 samples were acute and others convalescent; all came from the United States, Italy and Spain.

Germline V gene lookup returns CDR1 MRHNA and CDR2 SNTAGT. V lost 4 bases and J 0 bases, leaving 7 bases between the germline ends. The CDR3 consists of 14 residues. Under the authors' procedure: By means of reference gene primer amplification, nucleated cell counts were estimated. The assay was immunoSEQ multiplex PCR, and TCRdb's table has in-frame clones only and misses some. V, J and clone size are those of that table, while D and trimming were read from the DNA. The sample holds about 310,000 clones, roughly 89% seen once. The Seattle site enrolled patients during active infection and followed them longitudinally.

This clonotype originated in a woman aged 40 to 50 with COVID-19, enrolled during active disease. The source material was peripheral blood. The genes are TRBV6-4 and TRBJ1-5; the D is unclear. The CDR3 spells CASSVEYSNQPQHF. The DNA of the CDR3 is TGTGCCAGCAGTGTAGAGTATAGCAATCAGCCCCAGCATTTT.